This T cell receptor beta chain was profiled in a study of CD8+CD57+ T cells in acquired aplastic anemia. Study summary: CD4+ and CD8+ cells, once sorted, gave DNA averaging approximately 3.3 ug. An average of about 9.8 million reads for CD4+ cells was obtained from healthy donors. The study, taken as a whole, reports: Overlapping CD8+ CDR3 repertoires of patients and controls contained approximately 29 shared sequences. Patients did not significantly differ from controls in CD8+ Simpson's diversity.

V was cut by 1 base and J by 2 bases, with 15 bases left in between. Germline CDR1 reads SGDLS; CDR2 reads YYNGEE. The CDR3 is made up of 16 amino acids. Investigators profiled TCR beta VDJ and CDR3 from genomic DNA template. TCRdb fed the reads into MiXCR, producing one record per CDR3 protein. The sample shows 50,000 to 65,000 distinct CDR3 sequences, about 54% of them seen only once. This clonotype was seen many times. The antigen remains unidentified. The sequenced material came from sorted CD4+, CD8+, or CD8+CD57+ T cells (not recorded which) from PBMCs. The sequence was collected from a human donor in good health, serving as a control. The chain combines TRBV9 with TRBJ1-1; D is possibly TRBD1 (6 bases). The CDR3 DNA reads TGTGCCAGCAGCGTATCCTCTCAAGGGGGAAACACTGAAGCTTTCTTT. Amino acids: CASSVSSQGGNTEAFF.